The 6 T cell receptor beta chains reported below all come from one sample, sequenced in a study of blood T cell repertoires in COVID-19. Only in-frame clones appear in the TCRdb table, and some are missing; sequencing was by immunoSEQ multiplex PCR. Among around 190,000 clones listed, around 89% were seen once. The sample taken for sequencing was peripheral blood. Receptors originate from a human donor in a cohort sampled during active COVID-19.

This clone came up once. The chain is built from TRBV4-1 and TRBJ2-2, with a weak D call TRBD2 (6 bases). CDR3 size: 16 residues. Germline lookup yields CDR1 MGHRA and CDR2 YSYEKL. The ends were cut back, 3 bases at V and 7 bases at J, with 18 bases in the middle. The CDR3: CASSQPPGGLVGELFF. The CDR3 DNA is TGCGCCAGCAGCCAGCCCCCTGGAGGGCTGGTCGGGGAGCTGTTTTTT.

The V and J genes are TRBV7-2 and TRBJ2-3; 8 bases fit TRBD2. Germline-derived CDR1 and CDR2 are SGHTA and FQGNSA. The CDR3 is 17 amino acids. V lost 2 bases to trimming and J lost 2 bases; unmatched junction nucleotides: 9. This chain's CDR3 is CASSLWQRGINTDTQYF. CDR3 nucleotides: TGTGCCAGCAGCTTATGGCAGCGGGGGATAAACACAGATACGCAGTATTTT.

This clone was seen once. The genes are TRBV9 and TRBJ2-7; D perhaps matches TRBD2 (5 bases). Germline V CDR1 and CDR2: SGDLS, YYNGEE. The CDR3 loop spans 14 amino acids. V dropped 5 bases and J dropped 1 base, with 13 bases sitting between them. This CDR3 is CASSLGPGSYEQYF. In DNA, the CDR3 is TGTGCCAGCAGTCTCGGCCCGGGATCCTACGAGCAGTACTTC.

The rearrangement uses TRBV3-1 (or the pseudogene TRBV3-2) and TRBJ2-3; 7 bases align to TRBD1. The CDR3 length is 15 residues. V gave up 1 base and J gave up 7 bases; unmatched junction bases: 8. Germline CDR1 and CDR2: LGHDT and YNNKEL (reference sequence). CDR3 residues: CASSQGEGGRYTQYF. The CDR3 DNA reads as TGTGCCAGCAGCCAAGGGGAAGGGGGCAGGTATACGCAGTATTTT.

The chain is built from TRBV27 and TRBJ2-1; weak D call: TRBD2 (5 bases). Trimming shortened V by 6 bases and J by 9 bases, and 21 bases separated the two germline ends. Germline V gives CDR1 MNHEY, CDR2 SMNVEV (reference sequence). This CDR3 contains 15 residues. CDR3 in amino acids: CASSELVTLGSEQFF. The DNA for the CDR3 is TGTGCCAGCAGCGAACTAGTCACCCTGGGCAGTGAGCAGTTCTTC.

The V and J genes are TRBV7-6 and TRBJ2-1, with TRBD1 matching 11 bases. The germline gives CDR1 SGHVS, CDR2 FNYEAQ. With 5 bases clipped from V and 7 bases from J, the junction kept 7 bases outside the gene matches. CDR3 size: 15 residues. The CDR3 region is CASSTGQGALNEQFF. The CDR3 region has the DNA TGTGCCAGCAGCACTGGACAGGGGGCTCTAAATGAGCAGTTCTTC.